One and the same sample provided the 3 T cell receptor beta chains below, sequenced in a study of blood T cell repertoires in COVID-19. Clones were sequenced by immunoSEQ multiplex PCR, and TCRdb holds only the in-frame ones, with some missing. The sample includes over 250,000 clones, around 89% of them seen just once. Input material: peripheral blood. All receptors derive from a man in his fifties or sixties who had recovered from COVID-19.

The chain links TRBV19 to TRBJ2-1; 10 bases match TRBD1. CDR1 is LNHDA and CDR2 is SQIVND in the germline V gene (reference sequence). The CDR3 has 16 amino acids. V lost 1 base, J lost 6 bases, and 6 bases stayed unmatched. The DNA of the CDR3 is TGTGCCAGTAGTATAGCTAAGGGACAGGGGATCAATGAGCAGTTCTTC. Translation: CASSIAKGQGINEQFF.

This chain links TRBV5-4 with TRBJ2-7; 10 bases are shared with TRBD2. The CDR3 consists of 15 residues. The J segment lost 0 bases and the V segment lost 0 bases, leaving 0 bases of the junction unmatched. From germline, CDR1 is SGHNT and CDR2 YYREEE (reference sequence). This CDR3 is CASSLERGGSYEQYF. The CDR3 region has the DNA TGTGCCAGCAGCTTGGAGCGGGGGGGCTCCTACGAGCAGTACTTC.

The genes are TRBV5-1 and TRBJ1-2, with a tentative D call TRBD1 (5 bases). This CDR3 contains 14 residues. Trimming removed 0 bases at V and 2 bases at J, with 8 bases between. Looked up from germline, CDR1 is SGHRS and CDR2 is YFSETQ. The CDR3, as DNA: TGCGCCAGCAGCTTGGAGACAGCCAACTATGGCTACACCTTC. Translation gives CASSLETANYGYTF.